Below, 13 T cell receptor beta chains from the same sample are listed, as sequenced in a study of blood T cell repertoires in COVID-19. Profiling relied on immunoSEQ multiplex PCR, and the TCRdb table lists in-frame clones only, not all of them. Of 190,000 or so clones detected, roughly three quarters appear once; the ten largest clones hold around 11%. Material: peripheral blood. The receptors stem from a woman older than 75 with COVID-19, enrolled during active disease.

This chain joins TRBV10-3 and TRBJ2-7, with 14 nucleotides matching TRBD2. CDR3 length: 18 residues. CDR1 and CDR2 from the germline V gene are ENHRY and SYGVKD. V gave up 3 bases and J gave up 4 bases; unmatched junction bases: 11. In nucleotides, the CDR3 is TGTGCCATCAGTGACGTGGGGGGAGGGACTAGCGGGAGTTACGAGCAGTACTTC. Translated, it gives CAISDVGGGTSGSYEQYF.

The chain joins TRBV18 to TRBJ2-3; maybe TRBD2 (6 bases). CDR1 is KGHSH and CDR2 is LQKENI in the germline V gene. CDR3 size: 14 residues. Between the trimmed V and J ends, which lost 3 bases and 2 bases, there was a span of 9 bases. CDR3 region: CASSPSGNTDTQYF. CDR3 DNA: TGTGCCAGCTCACCTAGCGGCAACACAGATACGCAGTATTTT.

The V gene is TRBV12-3 or TRBV12-4, the J gene TRBJ2-5, with unresolved D. V was clipped by 2 bases and J by 5 bases, with 9 bases between them. The CDR3 is made up of 13 amino acids. As DNA, the CDR3 is TGTGCCAGCAGTTTATCGTCGTTGGAGACCCAGTACTTC. Amino acids: CASSLSSLETQYF.

J is TRBJ2-1 and V is TRBV6-1, with TRBD1 matching 8 bases. The CDR3 length is 17 residues. The germline V gene has CDR1 MNHNS and CDR2 SASEGT. Losses at the gene ends were 1 base for V and 4 bases for J; bases not matched to a gene: 9. The CDR3 loop reads CASSEVPDRAVYNEQFF. As DNA, the CDR3 is TGTGCCAGCAGTGAAGTGCCGGACAGGGCCGTTTACAATGAGCAGTTCTTC.

The chain recombines TRBV24-1 with TRBJ2-3; 8 nucleotides line up with TRBD1. Germline V gene data show CDR1 as KGHDR and CDR2 as SFDVKD. CDR3 length: 16 amino acids. Trimming cost V 2 bases and J 5 bases; bases outside gene matches: 8. The CDR3 DNA is TGTGCCACCAGTGATTGGGGCAGGGGGCCCGAAGATACGCAGTATTTT. Translation: CATSDWGRGPEDTQYF.

The gene calls are TRBV3-1 (or the pseudogene TRBV3-2) and TRBJ1-5; D is ambiguous. Trimming pared 0 bases from V and 2 bases from J, leaving 8 bases between. The CDR3 has 15 amino acids. Germline CDR1 and CDR2: LGHDT and YNNKEL (reference sequence). CDR3 in DNA: TGTGCCAGCAGCCAAGACGGGGTTGGCAATCAGCCCCAGCATTTT. Translating it yields CASSQDGVGNQPQHF.

The chain is built from TRBV7-8 and TRBJ2-1, with TRBD2 identical over 10 bases. Per germline, CDR1 SGHVS and CDR2 FQNEAQ. V gave up 5 bases and J gave up 4 bases; unmatched junction bases: 8. This CDR3 is 16 amino acids long. The CDR3 region is CASSKFGLAAYNEQFF. CDR3 nucleotide sequence: TGTGCCAGCAGCAAATTCGGACTAGCGGCGTACAATGAGCAGTTCTTC.

This clone was observed a single time. The V and J genes are TRBV5-1 and TRBJ2-2, with TRBD1 matching 9 bases. Per the germline V gene, CDR1 is SGHRS and CDR2 is YFSETQ. The V and J ends lost 3 bases and 8 bases, in that order; junction bases with no gene match: 5. CDR3 length: 14 amino acids. The CDR3 reads CASSSTTGGGELFF. CDR3 bases: TGCGCCAGCAGCTCTACGACAGGGGGAGGGGAGCTGTTTTTT.

J is TRBJ2-3 and V is TRBV27; D call uncertain. The germline V gene encodes CDR1 MNHEY and CDR2 SMNVEV (reference sequence). There are 15 residues in the CDR3. Trimming took 2 bases from V and 6 from J, leaving 15 bases between them. The CDR3 spells CASSLPNLGSDTQYF. CDR3 nucleotide sequence: TGTGCCAGCAGTTTACCGAACCTAGGTTCCGATACGCAGTATTTT.

This rearrangement joins TRBV6-1 to TRBJ2-5; D call uncertain. The V end lost 3 bases, the J end lost 7 bases, and 12 bases lay between the germline ends. The CDR3 is 13 amino acids. Per germline, CDR1 MNHNS and CDR2 SASEGT. The DNA of the CDR3 is TGTGCCAGCAGTGAGGTCGAGGTTATGACCCAGTACTTC. This sequence encodes CASSEVEVMTQYF.

This sequence joins TRBV19 and TRBJ2-3, with 10 bases identical to TRBD2. Germline CDR1 and CDR2: LNHDA and SQIVND (reference sequence). V gave up 3 bases and J gave up 6 bases; unmatched junction bases: 6. The CDR3 extends over 15 amino acids. CDR3 in DNA: TGTGCCAGTAGTATTCTGGGACTAGCGCCTGATACGCAGTATTTT. Amino acids: CASSILGLAPDTQYF. The full variable domain, with the rest looked up from reference TRBV19 and TRBJ2-3, is DGGITQSPKYLFRKEGQNVTLSCEQNLNHDAMYWYRQDPGQGLRLIYYSQIVNDFQKGDIAEGYSVSREKKESFPLTVTSAQKNPTAFYLCASSILGLAPDTQYFGPGTRLTVL.

J is TRBJ1-2 and V is TRBV10-3; D not certain. CDR3 length: 14 amino acids. Germline CDR1 reads ENHRY; CDR2 reads SYGVKD. Trimming left V 0 bases short and J 6 bases short, with 11 bases between. The CDR3 nucleotides read TGTGCCATCAGTGAGTCGGAGGTCTTGCATGGCTACACCTTC. It encodes CAISESEVLHGYTF.

This clone was seen a few times. The V call is TRBV6-2 or TRBV6-3, the J call TRBJ1-1; TRBD1 is a possible D gene (5 bases). The CDR3 spans 15 residues. Trimming stripped 2 bases from V and 5 bases from J, with 15 bases between. Germline CDR1 and CDR2: MNHEY and SVGEGT. The CDR3 protein is CASSYPPRAVTEAFF. DNA of the CDR3: TGTGCCAGCAGTTACCCTCCCAGGGCGGTTACTGAAGCTTTCTTT.